These 8 T cell receptor beta chains share one sample of origin, sequenced in a study of blood T cell repertoires in COVID-19. The data were produced by immunoSEQ multiplex PCR, yet TCRdb's version contains in-frame clones alone and is incomplete. The sample records some 200,000 clones, about 84% being singletons. The sequencing sample was made of PBMCs or T cells enriched from blood (not recorded which). The receptors derive from a woman aged 40 to 50 with acute COVID-19.

The table lists this clone with many counts. This chain links TRBV11-2 with TRBJ2-3; TRBD1 matches 8 bases. The CDR3 has 17 amino acids. CDR1 SGHAT and CDR2 FQNNGV come from the germline V gene. The trim removed 5 bases at V and 3 bases at J, leaving 13 bases unmatched. The CDR3 DNA reads TGTGCCAGCAGCGCCTACCTCGGGACAGGAAATACAGATACGCAGTATTTT. This translates into CASSAYLGTGNTDTQYF.

The chain links TRBV18 to TRBJ1-4; no firm D call. The CDR3 has 14 residues. CDR1 is KGHSH, CDR2 LQKENI, per germline. V was cut by 3 bases and J by 3 bases, with 8 bases left in between. The CDR3 reads CASSPSGANEKLFF. CDR3 nucleotide sequence: TGTGCCAGCTCACCTTCGGGAGCTAATGAAAAACTGTTTTTT.

V and J are TRBV29-1 and TRBJ2-7; maybe TRBD2 (6 bases). Trimming took off 1 base at V and 2 bases at J, with 12 bases between the two ends. The germline V gene has CDR1 SQVTM and CDR2 ANQGSEA. The CDR3 has 14 residues. The CDR3 spells CSVEATGRPYEQYF. DNA of the CDR3: TGCAGCGTTGAAGCTACGGGGAGGCCCTACGAGCAGTACTTC.

The chain has TRBV28 and TRBJ1-3, with no clear D. From germline, CDR1 is MDHEN and CDR2 SYDVKM. The CDR3 runs to 14 residues. Trimming removed 1 base from V and 1 base from J, with 5 bases in between. The CDR3 region has the DNA TGTGCCAGCAGTTTATTGAGGTCTGGAAACACCATATATTTT. The encoded protein is CASSLLRSGNTIYF.

The chain combines TRBV28 with TRBJ1-1; D might be TRBD1 (5 bases). This CDR3 contains 15 residues. V was trimmed by 3 bases and J by 2 bases, leaving 13 bases between them. From germline, CDR1 is MDHEN and CDR2 SYDVKM. The CDR3 is CASSFPTGTNTEAFF. In DNA, the CDR3 is TGTGCCAGCAGTTTCCCTACAGGAACCAACACTGAAGCTTTCTTT.

This chain links TRBV10-2 with TRBJ1-3; a possible D gene is TRBD1 (5 bases). The germline CDR1 and CDR2 sequences are WSHSY and SAAADI. The CDR3 covers 15 residues. The V and J ends lost 10 bases and 2 bases respectively, with 18 bases between them. CDR3 sequence: CATYPSGGTGNTIYF. The CDR3 DNA reads TGCGCCACCTACCCCAGCGGGGGGACTGGAAACACCATATATTTT.

A few counts support this clone. This chain uses TRBV6-5 with TRBJ1-1; a possible D gene is TRBD1 (6 bases). V lost 5 bases, J lost 1 base, and 14 bases lay in between. Germline CDR1 is MNHEY and CDR2 is SVGAGI. The CDR3 consists of 15 residues. CDR3 in amino acids: CASSTATGWNTEAFF. The CDR3 DNA reads as TGTGCCAGCAGTACGGCGACAGGTTGGAACACTGAAGCTTTCTTT.

V usage is TRBV18 and J usage is TRBJ1-2; D remains unclear. Germline-derived CDR1 and CDR2 are KGHSH and LQKENI. Trimming removed 3 bases at V and 8 bases at J, with 13 bases between. This CDR3 has 13 amino acids. This CDR3 reads CASSPEESRGYTF. CDR3 nucleotides: TGTGCCAGCTCACCGGAAGAATCGCGGGGCTACACCTTC. Supplemented by reference TRBV18 and TRBJ1-2, the full variable domain reads NAGVMQNPRHLVRRRGQEARLRCSPMKGHSHVYWYRQLPEEGLKFMVYLQKENIIDESGMPKERFSAEFPKEGPSILRIQQVVRGDSAAYFCASSPEESRGYTFGSGTRLTVV.